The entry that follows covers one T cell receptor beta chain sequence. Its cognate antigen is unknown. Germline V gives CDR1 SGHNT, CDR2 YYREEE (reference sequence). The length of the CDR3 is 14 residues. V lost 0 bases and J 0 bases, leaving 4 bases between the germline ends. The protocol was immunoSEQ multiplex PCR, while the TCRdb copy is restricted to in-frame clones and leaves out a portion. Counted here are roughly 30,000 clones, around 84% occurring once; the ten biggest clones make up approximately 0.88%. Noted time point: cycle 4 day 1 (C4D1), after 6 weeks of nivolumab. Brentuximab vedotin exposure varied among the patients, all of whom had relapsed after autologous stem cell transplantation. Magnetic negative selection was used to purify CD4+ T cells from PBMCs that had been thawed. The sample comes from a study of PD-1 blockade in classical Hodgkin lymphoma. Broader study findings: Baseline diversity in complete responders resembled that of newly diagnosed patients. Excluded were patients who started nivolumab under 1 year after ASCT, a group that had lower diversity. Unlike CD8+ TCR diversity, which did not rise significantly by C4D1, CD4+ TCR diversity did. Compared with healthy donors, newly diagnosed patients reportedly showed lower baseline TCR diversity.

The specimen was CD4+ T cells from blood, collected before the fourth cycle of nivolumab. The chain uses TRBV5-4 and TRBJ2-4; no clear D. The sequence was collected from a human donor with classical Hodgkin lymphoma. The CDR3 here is CASSLDLAKNIQYF. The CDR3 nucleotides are TGTGCCAGCAGCTTGGACCTAGCCAAAAACATTCAGTACTTC.